This T cell receptor beta chain originates from a study of blood T cells in healthy people across ages. Primers used in a second PCR of roughly 7 to 12 cycles were a sample-barcoded 5' primer and a J-beta primer mix. MiXCR, applied by TCRdb to the 5' RACE reads, yields one record per CDR3 protein. The sample lists a few hundred thousand distinct CDR3 sequences, 27% occurring once. CDR1 is DFQATT, CDR2 SNEGSKA, per germline (reference sequence). CDR3 size: 14 residues. The trim removed 1 base at V and 3 bases at J, leaving 2 bases unmatched. The data also belong to a second study, concerning T cells of mothers and their children.

The V and J genes are TRBV20-1 and TRBJ1-2; 10 bases agree with TRBD1. The sequence came from a boy aged 2 to 10 in good health. Specimen: blood. This CDR3 is CSARGQGADYGYTF. The DNA for the CDR3 is TGCAGTGCTAGAGGACAGGGGGCGGACTATGGCTACACCTTC.